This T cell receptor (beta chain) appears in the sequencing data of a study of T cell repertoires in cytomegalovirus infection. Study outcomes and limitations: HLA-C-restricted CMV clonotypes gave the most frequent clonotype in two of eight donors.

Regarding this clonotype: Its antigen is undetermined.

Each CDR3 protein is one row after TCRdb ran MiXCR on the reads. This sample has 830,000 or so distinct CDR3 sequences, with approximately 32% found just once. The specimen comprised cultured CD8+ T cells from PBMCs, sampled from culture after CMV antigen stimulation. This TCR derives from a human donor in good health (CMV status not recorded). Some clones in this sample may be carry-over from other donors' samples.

CDR3 region: CASSNLAGDEQFF. For the CDR3, the DNA is TGTGCCAGCAGTAACCTAGCGGGGGATGAGCAGTTCTTC. J is TRBJ2-1 and V is TRBV2; 10 nucleotides line up with TRBD2. This CDR3 comprises 13 residues. V lost 5 bases, J lost 8 bases, and 3 bases stayed unmatched. CDR1 is SNHLY, CDR2 FYNNEI, per germline. The full variable domain, in which reference TRBV2 and TRBJ2-1 provide the parts outside the CDR3, is EPEVTQTPSHQVTQMGQEVILRCVPISNHLYFYWYRQILGQKVEFLVSFYNNEISEKSEIFDDQFSVERPDGSNFTLKIRSTKLEDSAMYFCASSNLAGDEQFFGPGTRLTVL.